A single sample is the source of the 19 T cell receptor beta chains below, sequenced in a study of T cell responses to AZD1222 COVID-19 vaccine. The data were produced by immunoSEQ multiplex PCR, yet TCRdb's version contains in-frame clones alone and is incomplete. This sample has around 110,000 clones, with around 91% found just once. The material sequenced was peripheral blood, taken 28 days after the second AZD1222 dose. These TCRs come from an adult who received the AZD1222 COVID-19 vaccine.

This clone was observed a single time. The rearrangement joins TRBV5-1 to TRBJ1-1, with TRBD1 identical over 7 bases. This CDR3 region has 16 residues. The J segment lost 0 bases and the V segment lost 1 base, leaving 6 bases of the junction unmatched. Germline CDR1 reads SGHRS; CDR2 reads YFSETQ. CDR3 residues: CASSLNPTGLNTEAFF. CDR3 nucleotides: TGCGCCAGCAGCTTGAACCCGACAGGGTTGAACACTGAAGCTTTCTTT.

This clone was recorded only once. The rearrangement uses TRBV2 and TRBJ1-1, with D possibly being TRBD1 (6 bases). From germline, CDR1 is SNHLY and CDR2 FYNNEI. V was shortened by 11 bases and J by 1 base, with 14 bases between the two germline ends. This CDR3 comprises 13 residues. CDR3 sequence (DNA): TGTGCCTGTGAGGAACAGGGGAACACTGAAGCTTTCTTT. It specifies CACEEQGNTEAFF. Full variable domain (missing parts from reference TRBV2 and TRBJ1-1): EPEVTQTPSHQVTQMGQEVILRCVPISNHLYFYWYRQILGQKVEFLVSFYNNEISEKSEIFDDQFSVERPDGSNFTLKIRSTKLEDSAMYFCACEEQGNTEAFFGQGTRLTVV.

The chain uses TRBV3-1 (or the pseudogene TRBV3-2) and TRBJ2-1; the match to TRBD2 covers 8 bases. V lost 6 bases and J lost 5; bases outside the gene matches: 12. The length of the CDR3 is 16 residues. CDR1 is LGHDT, CDR2 YNNKEL, per germline (reference sequence). CDR3 sequence (DNA): TGTGCCAGCAGTATTCTCCATCCGGGACTAGACAATGAGCAGTTCTTC. It translates to CASSILHPGLDNEQFF.

The chain employs TRBV5-4 and TRBJ2-7; 12 nucleotides line up with TRBD1. The CDR3 length is 15 residues. Germline V lookup: CDR1 SGHNT, CDR2 YYREEE (reference sequence). V was clipped by 1 base and J by 7 bases; unmatched bases: 6. The CDR3 here is CASSLTGTGGFEQYF. CDR3 bases: TGTGCCAGCAGCTTGACCGGGACAGGGGGCTTTGAGCAGTACTTC. Together with reference TRBV5-4 and TRBJ2-7, the CDR3 gives the full variable domain: ETGVTQSPTHLIKTRGQQVTLRCSSQSGHNTVSWYQQALGQGPQFIFQYYREEENGRGNFPPRFSGLQFPNYSSELNVNALELDDSALYLCASSLTGTGGFEQYFGPGTRLTVT.

The chain joins TRBV24-1 to TRBJ2-1; D may correspond to TRBD1 or TRBD2 (5 bases each). The V end lost 9 bases, the J end lost 8 bases, and 19 bases lay between the germline ends. Per the germline V gene, CDR1 is KGHDR and CDR2 is SFDVKD. There are 14 residues in the CDR3. The DNA for the CDR3 is TGTGCCACCGGAGGACATTCAGGAACAGATGAGCAGTTCTTC. As protein: CATGGHSGTDEQFF.

The gene calls are TRBV7-9 and TRBJ1-2, with unresolved D. Trimming removed 2 bases from V and 4 bases from J, with 14 bases in between. The CDR3 has 15 amino acids. Germline V gives CDR1 SEHNR, CDR2 FQNEAQ (reference sequence). In DNA form, the CDR3 reads TGTGCCAGCAGCTTATTCCCTAATGGCGGCTATGGCTACACCTTC. It translates to CASSLFPNGGYGYTF. The whole variable domain, filled in from reference TRBV7-9 and TRBJ1-2, reads DTGVSQNPRHKITKRGQNVTFRCDPISEHNRLYWYRQTLGQGPEFLTYFQNEAQLEKSRLLSDRFSAERPKGSFSTLEIQRTEQGDSAMYLCASSLFPNGGYGYTFGSGTRLTVV.

This rearrangement joins TRBV19 to TRBJ1-4; perhaps TRBD1 as D (5 bases). Trimming pared 4 bases from V and 0 bases from J, leaving 12 bases between. The CDR3 loop spans 16 amino acids. Per germline, CDR1 LNHDA and CDR2 SQIVND (reference sequence). CDR3 region: CASSTRTTATNEKLFF. CDR3 nucleotide sequence: TGTGCCAGTAGTACCAGGACGACAGCAACTAATGAAAAACTGTTTTTT. Together with reference TRBV19 and TRBJ1-4, the CDR3 gives the full variable domain: DGGITQSPKYLFRKEGQNVTLSCEQNLNHDAMYWYRQDPGQGLRLIYYSQIVNDFQKGDIAEGYSVSREKKESFPLTVTSAQKNPTAFYLCASSTRTTATNEKLFFGSGTQLSVL.

This chain uses TRBV7-3 with TRBJ1-1, with D tentatively TRBD1 (5 bases). Germline lookup yields CDR1 SGHTA and CDR2 FQGTGA. V lost 2 bases and J 2 bases, leaving 9 bases between the germline ends. The CDR3 is 14 amino acids. CDR3 DNA sequence: TGTGCCAGCAGCTTATTCGGGGCTAACACTGAAGCTTTCTTT. This codes for CASSLFGANTEAFF.

With regard to this clone: One end of the junction does not line up with germline, which may come from a read error. The chain has TRBV15 and TRBJ2-7; D possibly corresponds to TRBD1 (7 bases). The CDR3 loop spans 11 amino acids. CDR1 is LNHNV, CDR2 YYDKDF, per germline (reference sequence). The CDR3 loop is CATSRGGTANF. The CDR3 DNA is TGTGCCACCAGCAGGGGCGGGACAGCAAACTTC. Full variable domain (missing parts from reference TRBV15 and TRBJ2-7): DAMVIQNPRYQVTQFGKPVTLSCSQTLNHNVMYWYQQKSSQAPKLLFHYYDKDFNNEADTPDNFQSRRPNTSFCFLDIRSPGLGDTAMYLCATSRGGTANFGPGTRLTVT.

The count of this clone is one. The J gene is TRBJ2-5, the V gene TRBV29-1, with D uncertain. The germline V and J ends were trimmed by 8 bases and 4 bases, with 11 bases remaining between them. Germline assignment: CDR1 SQVTM and CDR2 ANQGSEA. This CDR3 region has 11 residues. Here the CDR3 DNA reads TGCAGCTTTACGGGCGGAGAGACCCAGTACTTC. This encodes CSFTGGETQYF.

In its sample, this clone was seen once. The chain joins TRBV28 to TRBJ2-7, with 11 bases fitting TRBD2. CDR1 is MDHEN, CDR2 SYDVKM, per germline. The CDR3 spans 15 residues. With V trimmed by 5 bases and J by 1 base, 4 bases remained unmatched. This CDR3 is CASSPRTSGSYEQYF. The DNA for the CDR3 is TGTGCCAGCAGTCCCCGGACTAGCGGGTCCTACGAGCAGTACTTC.

V gene TRBV5-1 combines with J gene TRBJ2-1; D ambiguous. Germline CDR1 and CDR2: SGHRS and YFSETQ. V dropped 6 bases and J dropped 3 bases, with 19 bases sitting between them. The CDR3 is made up of 16 amino acids. CDR3 in DNA: TGCGCCAGCATATTAGATGGAATTGGGAACTACAATGAGCAGTTCTTC. Amino acids: CASILDGIGNYNEQFF.

This chain connects TRBV12-3 or TRBV12-4 to TRBJ1-1, with TRBD1 as a possible D gene (6 bases). The CDR3 covers 13 residues. Trimming shortened V by 3 bases and J by 4 bases, and 9 bases separated the two germline ends. CDR3: CASSFYRATEAFF. CDR3 coding DNA: TGTGCCAGCAGTTTCTACAGGGCCACTGAAGCTTTCTTT.

The chain uses TRBV18 and TRBJ2-1; TRBD2 agrees at 10 bases. CDR1 and CDR2 (germline): KGHSH, LQKENI. CDR3 length: 15 residues. V lost 3 bases to trimming and J lost 9 bases; unmatched junction nucleotides: 8. The chain's CDR3 is CASSPPGLASGEQFF. DNA for the CDR3: TGTGCCAGCTCACCTCCGGGACTAGCGTCCGGTGAGCAGTTCTTC.

About this clone: Other DNA sequences in the same sample also yield this CDR3. The V gene is TRBV2, the J gene TRBJ2-2; TRBD1 agrees at 8 bases. Per the germline V gene, CDR1 is SNHLY and CDR2 is FYNNEI. The CDR3 length is 15 residues. The V segment lost 5 bases and the J segment 2 bases; nucleotides outside the gene matches: 4. The CDR3 sequence: CASSPDRGNTGELFF. The CDR3 region has the DNA TGTGCCAGCAGTCCCGACAGGGGAAACACCGGGGAGCTGTTTTTT.

V gene TRBV18 combines with J gene TRBJ1-2; D unclear. Germline CDR1 reads KGHSH; CDR2 reads LQKENI. The V end was cut by 4 bases, the J end by 5 bases, with 20 bases between. This CDR3 is 16 amino acids long. CDR3 protein: CASSLQTPPNIYGYTF. The DNA for the CDR3 is TGTGCCAGCTCACTTCAGACACCTCCCAATATTTATGGCTACACCTTC.

This sequence joins TRBV18 and TRBJ2-5, with 8 bases identical to TRBD2. Germline V lookup: CDR1 KGHSH, CDR2 LQKENI. The CDR3 runs to 16 residues. With 0 bases clipped from V and 3 bases from J, the junction kept 6 bases outside the gene matches. CDR3 in amino acids: CASSPPQTSVEETQYF. CDR3 DNA: TGTGCCAGCTCACCACCACAGACTAGCGTAGAAGAGACCCAGTACTTC.

This clone was picked up one time. This rearrangement joins TRBV7-9 to TRBJ2-1, with a tentative D call TRBD2 (5 bases). Germline loops: CDR1 SEHNR, CDR2 FQNEAQ (reference sequence). CDR3 length: 15 amino acids. Trimming removed 3 bases from V and 7 bases from J, with 16 bases in between. The CDR3 reads CASSFFYEGKNEQFF. DNA for the CDR3: TGTGCCAGCAGCTTCTTTTATGAGGGTAAGAATGAGCAGTTCTTC.

J is TRBJ1-2 and V is TRBV3-1 (or the pseudogene TRBV3-2); the D gene is possibly TRBD1 (5 bases). Germline V gene sequence: CDR1 LGHDT, CDR2 YNNKEL (reference sequence). Trimming stripped 3 bases from V and 7 bases from J, with 24 bases between. The CDR3 spans 17 residues. CDR3 sequence: CASSQRGVRLPGFGYTF. CDR3 in DNA: TGTGCCAGCAGCCAGCGGGGGGTGCGCCTACCCGGCTTTGGCTACACCTTC.